This T cell receptor (beta chain) appears in the sequencing data of a study of response to subunit inactivated influenza vaccine. The study, taken as a whole, reports: The authors offered the suggestion that each seasonal influenza vaccination recruits few new T cells.

Per germline, CDR1 SQVTM and CDR2 ANQGSEA. CDR3 length: 13 amino acids. The V segment lost 4 bases and the J segment 8 bases; nucleotides outside the gene matches: 8. One entry per CDR3 protein, called by TCRdb with MiXCR from the RT-PCR reads. This sample carries approximately 520,000 distinct CDR3 sequences, approximately 16% of them seen once, and the ten largest clones take 3%. Notes on this clonotype: Its antigen is as yet unknown.

The input for sequencing was CD4+ T cells sorted from PBMCs, taken about 24 months after vaccination. The sequence came from a man between 50 and 70 years old who received an inactivated influenza vaccine. The chain recombines TRBV29-1 with TRBJ1-2; 9 nucleotides line up with TRBD1. DNA of the CDR3: TGCAGCGTTGCCTGGACAGGGGCCGAGGGCTACACCTTC. It is translated as CSVAWTGAEGYTF.